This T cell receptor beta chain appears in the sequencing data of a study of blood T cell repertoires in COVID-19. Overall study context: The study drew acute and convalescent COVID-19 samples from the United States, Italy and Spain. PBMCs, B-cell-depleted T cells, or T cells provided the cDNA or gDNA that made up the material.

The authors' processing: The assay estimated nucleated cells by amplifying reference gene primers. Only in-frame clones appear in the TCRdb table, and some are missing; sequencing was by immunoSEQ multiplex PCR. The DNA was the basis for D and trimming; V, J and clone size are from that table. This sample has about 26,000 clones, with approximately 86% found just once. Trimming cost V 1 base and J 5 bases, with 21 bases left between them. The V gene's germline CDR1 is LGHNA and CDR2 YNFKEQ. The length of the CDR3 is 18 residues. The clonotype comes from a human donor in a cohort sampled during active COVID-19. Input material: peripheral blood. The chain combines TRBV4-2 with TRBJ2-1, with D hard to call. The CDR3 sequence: CASSQVPMVFSTDNEQFF. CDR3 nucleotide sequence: TGTGCCAGCAGCCAAGTCCCTATGGTATTTTCTACCGACAATGAGCAGTTCTTC.